One and the same sample provided the 18 T cell receptor beta chains below, sequenced in a study of early T cells in non-severe SARS-CoV-2 infection. TCRdb reprocessed the 5' RACE reads with MiXCR, giving one entry per CDR3 protein. The sample has under 140,000 distinct CDR3 sequences, over 9.5% seen once. This sample comprised whole blood, obtained at baseline. The receptors here all came from an adult who was a healthcare worker with PCR-confirmed SARS-CoV-2 infection or an uninfected control (not recorded which).

This clonotype has more than one count but fewer than ten. The V gene is TRBV20-1, the J gene TRBJ2-3, with 9 bases fitting TRBD1. Looked up from germline, CDR1 is DFQATT and CDR2 is SNEGSKA (reference sequence). With V trimmed by 5 bases and J by 6 bases, 12 bases remained unmatched. This CDR3 comprises 15 residues. CDR3: CSARHGTGRPDTQYF. The CDR3 DNA reads TGCAGTGCTCGACATGGGACAGGGCGGCCCGATACGCAGTATTTT.

This clonotype appeared a few times. The chain couples TRBV9 to TRBJ2-1; 8 bases agree with TRBD2. The J segment lost 1 base and the V segment lost 1 base, leaving 13 bases of the junction unmatched. This CDR3 comprises 19 residues. Germline V gene sequence: CDR1 SGDLS, CDR2 YYNGEE. CDR3 coding DNA: TGTGCCAGCAGCGTAACGTTCGGTGCGGGAGGAAGATCCTACAATGAGCAGTTCTTC. Translating it yields CASSVTFGAGGRSYNEQFF.

Only a few counts were recorded for this clonotype. V and J are TRBV18 and TRBJ1-4; D unclear. CDR1 is KGHSH, CDR2 LQKENI, per germline. The CDR3 contains 17 residues. Trimming removed 0 bases from V and 1 base from J, with 12 bases in between. The DNA for the CDR3 is TGTGCCAGCTCACCACCGGCTGGGAGGAAAACTAATGAAAAACTGTTTTTT. This gives the protein CASSPPAGRKTNEKLFF. Looking up the rest from reference TRBV18 and TRBJ1-4 gives the full variable domain: NAGVMQNPRHLVRRRGQEARLRCSPMKGHSHVYWYRQLPEEGLKFMVYLQKENIIDESGMPKERFSAEFPKEGPSILRIQQVVRGDSAAYFCASSPPAGRKTNEKLFFGSGTQLSVL.

Many counts were recorded for this clonotype. This rearrangement joins TRBV9 to TRBJ1-2; D unclear. The CDR3 length is 15 residues. Trimming took off 3 bases at V and 8 bases at J, with 20 bases between the two ends. Germline values: CDR1 SGDLS, CDR2 YYNGEE. The CDR3 DNA sequence: TGTGCCAGCAGCGCCGAAACTACAGATTTGGGAGGCTACACCTTC. Translation: CASSAETTDLGGYTF.

The chain couples TRBV5-1 to TRBJ2-1; either TRBD1 or TRBD2 may supply D (5 bases each). Germline V gene lookup returns CDR1 SGHRS and CDR2 YFSETQ. The CDR3 contains 14 residues. V gave up 5 bases and J gave up 5 bases, with 14 bases separating them. CDR3 DNA sequence: TGCGCCAGCAGTGTGCCGGGACGGAACAATGAGCAGTTCTTC. Its translation is CASSVPGRNNEQFF.

This clonotype was detected only a few times. This chain connects TRBV14 to TRBJ2-1, with D possibly matching TRBD2 (5 bases). The CDR3 spans 13 residues. The V end was cut by 4 bases, the J end by 7 bases, with 11 bases between. Per germline, CDR1 SGHDN and CDR2 FVKESK. The CDR3 region is CASSRERVNEQFF. In DNA, the CDR3 is TGTGCCAGCAGCCGAGAGAGGGTGAATGAGCAGTTCTTC.

This chain connects TRBV12-5 to TRBJ2-1, with TRBD2 identical over 9 bases. This CDR3 has 15 residues. CDR1 is LGHNT and CDR2 is FRNRAP in the germline V gene. The V gene end was trimmed by 6 bases and the J gene end by 10 bases; junction bases not matched to a gene: 13. In nucleotides, the CDR3 is TGTGCTAGTGGCCCGCCGGGACTAGCCCTCTACGAGCAGTTCTTC. Protein sequence: CASGPPGLALYEQFF.

CDR3 sequence reads: CASSPRTGGRYEQYF. The CDR3 DNA sequence: TGTGCCAGCAGCCCACGGACAGGGGGGAGGTACGAGCAGTACTTC. This chain connects TRBV13 to TRBJ2-7; 10 nucleotides align to TRBD1. Unmatched junction bases numbered 8, after V lost 5 bases and J lost 4 bases. The CDR3 loop spans 15 amino acids. In germline, CDR1 is PRHDT, CDR2 FYEKMQ (reference sequence).

The chain links TRBV10-2 to TRBJ1-1; the D is unclear. This CDR3 contains 14 residues. Trimming took 0 bases from V and 2 from J, leaving 7 bases between them. The germline CDR1 and CDR2 sequences are WSHSY and SAAADI. CDR3 protein: CASSESLGNTEAFF. The CDR3 coding sequence is TGCGCCAGCAGTGAGTCATTGGGTAACACTGAAGCTTTCTTT.

This clonotype was counted ten times or more. The J gene is TRBJ2-7, the V gene TRBV29-1; D is unclear. The germline V gene encodes CDR1 SQVTM and CDR2 ANQGSEA. The CDR3 contains 13 residues. V was cut by 4 bases and J by 0 bases, with 10 bases left in between. The CDR3 DNA follows: TGCAGCGTTGTCCGGCCATCCTCCTACGAGCAGTACTTC. Its protein product is CSVVRPSSYEQYF.

The chain combines TRBV6-1 with TRBJ1-3; no clear D gene. Between the trimmed V and J ends, which lost 2 bases and 0 bases, there was a span of 14 bases. This CDR3 region has 17 residues. Germline V gene lookup returns CDR1 MNHNS and CDR2 SASEGT. CDR3 coding DNA: TGTGCCAGCAGTGAACAGGCAGTTCATAGCTCTGGAAACACCATATATTTT. This codes for CASSEQAVHSSGNTIYF.

This chain links TRBV6-5 with TRBJ2-1; D call uncertain. CDR1 and CDR2 from the germline V gene are MNHEY and SVGAGI. The V end lost 6 bases, the J end lost 8 bases, and 8 bases lay between the germline ends. The CDR3 is 11 amino acids. The DNA of the CDR3 is TGTGCCAGCAGCACCCATTATGAGCAGTTCTTC. Residues: CASSTHYEQFF.

This chain joins TRBV24-1 and TRBJ2-7, with unresolved D. The V end lost 0 bases, the J end lost 1 base, and 9 bases lay between the germline ends. CDR1 is KGHDR and CDR2 is SFDVKD in the germline V gene. The CDR3 loop spans 15 amino acids. The CDR3 reads CATSDLGRNSYEQYF. The CDR3 DNA reads TGTGCCACCAGTGATTTGGGCAGGAATTCCTACGAGCAGTACTTC.

V gene TRBV29-1 combines with J gene TRBJ2-7; D call uncertain. The length of the CDR3 is 13 residues. V was clipped by 7 bases and J by 0 bases, with 13 bases between them. Germline V CDR1 and CDR2: SQVTM, ANQGSEA. The CDR3 DNA is TGCAGCGCCTTTGTCGGGCACTCCTACGAGCAGTACTTC. Translating it yields CSAFVGHSYEQYF.

The rearrangement uses TRBV3-1 and TRBJ2-5, with TRBD2 matching over 7 bases. With V trimmed by 0 bases and J by 5 bases, 9 bases remained unmatched. This CDR3 has 16 residues. CDR1 LGHDT and CDR2 YNNKEL come from the germline V gene (reference sequence). The CDR3 is CASSQEGLRERETQYF. The CDR3 coding sequence is TGTGCCAGCAGCCAAGAAGGGTTGCGGGAGCGGGAGACCCAGTACTTC.

This clonotype was seen many times. The genes are TRBV15 and TRBJ1-5, with D possibly being TRBD1 (5 bases). Germline CDR1 and CDR2: LNHNV and YYDKDF (reference sequence). The CDR3 loop spans 9 amino acids. The CDR3, as DNA: TGTTCGTCGGGGGAGCCCCAGCATTTT. The encoded protein is CSSGEPQHF.

This sequence joins TRBV13 and TRBJ2-3; 9 nucleotides agree with TRBD2. Trimming cost V 5 bases and J 3 bases; bases outside gene matches: 12. This CDR3 spans 17 amino acids. Germline CDR1 PRHDT, CDR2 FYEKMQ (reference sequence). The CDR3 nucleotides read TGTGCCAGCAGCGTATCTTTACCGGGACTAGCTACAGATACGCAGTATTTT. It encodes CASSVSLPGLATDTQYF.

In regard to this clonotype: Germline is not matched at one junction end, which may reflect a read error. CDR3 in amino acids: CAISDRKDIQYF. DNA for the CDR3: TGTGCCATCAGTGACCGCAAAGACATTCAGTACTTC. This sequence joins TRBV10-3 and TRBJ2-4, with D unresolved. Germline V CDR1 and CDR2: ENHRY, SYGVKD. The CDR3 has 12 residues.